Here is one TCR beta chain with its context. This sample was included in a study of blood T cell repertoires in COVID-19. The germline V gene encodes CDR1 SGHRS and CDR2 YFSETQ. The CDR3 runs 14 residues. The V end lost 4 bases, the J end lost 13 bases, and 18 bases lay between the germline ends. Sequencing used immunoSEQ multiplex PCR; TCRdb keeps in-frame clones, though not all of them. The table has about 310,000 clones, around 90% seen once. This receptor was identified in a man aged 50 to 60 with active or convalescent COVID-19. The source material was peripheral blood. The V and J genes are TRBV5-1 and TRBJ1-6; perhaps TRBD1 as D (6 bases). This chain's CDR3 is CASSEQGARSPLHF. CDR3 coding DNA: TGCGCCAGCAGCGAACAGGGAGCTAGAAGTCCCCTCCACTTT.